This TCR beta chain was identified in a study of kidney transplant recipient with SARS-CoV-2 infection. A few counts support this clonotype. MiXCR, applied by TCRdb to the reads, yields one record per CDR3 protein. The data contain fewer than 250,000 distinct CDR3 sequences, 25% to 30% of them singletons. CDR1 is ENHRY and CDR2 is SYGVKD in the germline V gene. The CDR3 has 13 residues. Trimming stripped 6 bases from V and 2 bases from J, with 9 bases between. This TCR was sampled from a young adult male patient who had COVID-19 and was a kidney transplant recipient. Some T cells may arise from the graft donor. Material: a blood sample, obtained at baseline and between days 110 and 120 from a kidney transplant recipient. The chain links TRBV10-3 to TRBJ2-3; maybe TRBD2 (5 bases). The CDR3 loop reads CAIRERTTDTQYF. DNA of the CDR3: TGTGCCATCAGAGAGCGGACCACAGATACGCAGTATTTT.